What follows are 28 T cell receptor beta chains derived from one specimen sequenced in a study of blood T cell repertoires in COVID-19 (dated by TCRdb to between 2020 and 2021). The library was generated by the immunoSEQ multiplex PCR assay. The immuneACCESS repertoire file appears here via TCRdb, limited to in-frame rearrangements. These files lack a portion of the clones; in checked studies, under half of the deficit traces to unresolved V genes, and the cause of the others is not known. Across this sample there are 150,000 to 200,000 clones, with 82% seen only once. The ten largest clones take up 6.5% to 8.5% of the sample. Specimen: peripheral blood. Receptors originate from a woman in her thirties or forties with COVID-19, enrolled during active disease.

The chain recombines TRBV12-3 or TRBV12-4 with TRBJ1-5; D unclear. The CDR3 runs to 13 residues. V lost 7 bases and J lost 0, with 7 bases in between. Written as DNA, the CDR3 is TGTGCCAGCACCCTAGATAGCAATCAGCCCCAGCATTTT. This encodes CASTLDSNQPQHF.

This clone was observed a handful of times. The chain combines TRBV5-1 with TRBJ1-6; TRBD1 might be the D (5 bases). This CDR3 is 14 amino acids long. V was clipped by 5 bases and J by 10 bases, with 16 bases between them. Germline-derived CDR1 and CDR2 are SGHRS and YFSETQ. This CDR3 reads CASSGAEKGSPLHF. The CDR3 DNA is TGCGCCAGCAGTGGGGCAGAGAAGGGGTCACCCCTCCACTTT. Supplemented by reference TRBV5-1 and TRBJ1-6, the full variable domain reads KAGVTQTPRYLIKTRGQQVTLSCSPISGHRSVSWYQQTPGQGLQFLFEYFSETQRNKGNFPGRFSGRQFSNSRSEMNVSTLELGDSALYLCASSGAEKGSPLHFGNGTRLTVT.

This rearrangement joins TRBV6-5 to TRBJ2-5, with TRBD2 as a possible D gene (6 bases). Germline CDR1 MNHEY, CDR2 SVGAGI. The CDR3 is 16 amino acids. V dropped 0 bases and J dropped 2 bases, with 13 bases sitting between them. This CDR3 reads CASSYSRLGGQETQYF. The CDR3 DNA reads TGTGCCAGCAGTTACTCCAGACTAGGAGGGCAAGAGACCCAGTACTTC.

This chain joins TRBV18 and TRBJ1-5, with 10 bases lining up with TRBD1. The CDR3 is 14 residues long. Germline values: CDR1 KGHSH, CDR2 LQKENI. V trimming: 3 bases; J trimming: 6 bases; junction bases outside the gene matches: 2. CDR3 sequence: CASSPGTGAQPQHF. CDR3 DNA: TGTGCCAGCTCACCCGGGACAGGGGCTCAGCCCCAGCATTTT.

A few counts support this clone. The chain combines TRBV3-1 (or the pseudogene TRBV3-2) with TRBJ2-3; D call uncertain. The V end was cut by 0 bases, the J end by 3 bases, with 10 bases between. The CDR3 runs 15 residues. Germline CDR1 LGHDT, CDR2 YNNKEL (reference sequence). DNA for the CDR3: TGTGCCAGCAGCCAAGAGTTCGCAGGAACAGATACGCAGTATTTT. This gives the protein CASSQEFAGTDTQYF.

The chain links TRBV6-2 or TRBV6-3 to TRBJ2-3; D call uncertain. Deletions cut 6 bases from V and 4 bases from J, with 23 bases between. Germline CDR1 MNHEY, CDR2 SVGEGT. This CDR3 contains 17 residues. The CDR3 coding sequence is TGTGCCAGCAGCCAAACAAGTTCTCTGGGTCGGGCAGATACGCAGTATTTT. Translating it yields CASSQTSSLGRADTQYF.

The genes are TRBV3-1 (or the pseudogene TRBV3-2) and TRBJ1-5; 10 bases match TRBD1. CDR3 length: 16 residues. The V gene end was trimmed by 2 bases and the J gene end by 6 bases; junction bases not matched to a gene: 7. CDR1 and CDR2 (germline): LGHDT, YNNKEL (reference sequence). CDR3 in DNA: TGTGCCAGCAGCCAATGGGGGACAGGGGTAGCTCAGCCCCAGCATTTT. Amino acids: CASSQWGTGVAQPQHF.

This clone was seen only once. The gene calls are TRBV7-9 and TRBJ1-2, with D perhaps TRBD1 (6 bases). Germline CDR1 and CDR2: SEHNR and FQNEAQ (reference sequence). Trimming stripped 0 bases from V and 7 bases from J, with 12 bases between. The CDR3 runs to 14 residues. The CDR3 here is CASSLAAGERGYTF. CDR3 nucleotide sequence: TGTGCCAGCAGCTTAGCGGCAGGGGAACGTGGCTACACCTTC.

The chain recombines TRBV19 with TRBJ2-2; possibly TRBD1 for D (6 bases). Trimming removed 3 bases from V and 5 bases from J, with 13 bases in between. Germline CDR1 reads LNHDA; CDR2 reads SQIVND (reference sequence). There are 15 residues in the CDR3. The CDR3 protein is CASSIGQQGTGELFF. CDR3 in DNA: TGTGCCAGTAGTATTGGACAGCAAGGAACCGGGGAGCTGTTTTTT.

In its sample, this clone was seen once. V is TRBV9 and J is TRBJ1-2; the D gene is possibly TRBD1 (6 bases). CDR1 is SGDLS, CDR2 YYNGEE, per germline. Between the trimmed V and J ends, which lost 3 bases and 6 bases, there was a span of 12 bases. There are 13 residues in the CDR3. The CDR3 sequence: CASSGAPGDGYTF. The CDR3 DNA sequence: TGTGCCAGCAGCGGGGCTCCAGGGGATGGCTACACCTTC.

V is TRBV15 and J is TRBJ1-2, with D possibly being TRBD1 (6 bases). This CDR3 is 14 amino acids long. From germline, CDR1 is LNHNV and CDR2 YYDKDF (reference sequence). V was cut by 3 bases and J by 8 bases, with 16 bases left in between. CDR3 sequence: CATSRDFPGVGYTF. The CDR3 coding sequence is TGTGCCACCAGCAGGGATTTCCCAGGGGTGGGCTACACCTTC.

The chain carries TRBV6-5 and TRBJ2-2; 9 bases match TRBD1. The CDR3 covers 15 residues. The germline CDR1 and CDR2 sequences are MNHEY and SVGAGI. V was clipped by 5 bases and J by 8 bases; unmatched bases: 9. The CDR3 region is CASSRPRTGAGELFF. CDR3 DNA sequence: TGTGCCAGCAGTCGACCGCGGACAGGGGCGGGGGAGCTGTTTTTT.

This clone was observed a single time. V and J are TRBV6-5 and TRBJ2-1, with a weak D call TRBD1 (6 bases). Deletions cut 7 bases from V and 1 base from J, with 14 bases between. Germline loops: CDR1 MNHEY, CDR2 SVGAGI. The CDR3 consists of 15 residues. For the CDR3, the DNA is TGTGCCAGCACTCTAGACGGACAGTCCTACAATGAGCAGTTCTTC. This encodes CASTLDGQSYNEQFF.

This clone was detected a few times. This chain uses TRBV6-5 with TRBJ2-2; D might be TRBD1 (6 bases). The CDR3 loop spans 14 amino acids. Trimming pared 6 bases from V and 4 bases from J, leaving 12 bases between. Germline CDR1 is MNHEY and CDR2 is SVGAGI. The CDR3 reads CASRGQGFTGELFF. The CDR3 DNA follows: TGTGCCAGCAGAGGGCAGGGGTTCACCGGGGAGCTGTTTTTT.

J is TRBJ2-2 and V is TRBV29-1, with 9 bases matching TRBD2. Per germline, CDR1 SQVTM and CDR2 ANQGSEA. There are 15 residues in the CDR3. V was clipped by 4 bases and J by 2 bases; unmatched bases: 5. The CDR3 loop is CSVAPSGANTGELFF. The CDR3, as DNA: TGCAGCGTTGCCCCTAGCGGGGCAAACACCGGGGAGCTGTTTTTT.

The V and J genes are TRBV3-1 (or the pseudogene TRBV3-2) and TRBJ2-7, with D uncertain. The CDR3 spans 13 residues. Germline CDR1 is LGHDT and CDR2 is YNNKEL (reference sequence). The V end was cut by 0 bases, the J end by 4 bases, with 7 bases between. The CDR3 spells CASSQDVRYEQYF. The CDR3 DNA follows: TGTGCCAGCAGCCAAGATGTCAGATACGAGCAGTACTTC.

The chain has TRBV2 and TRBJ2-2; D is unresolved. The germline CDR1 and CDR2 sequences are SNHLY and FYNNEI. Trimming took off 0 bases at V and 16 bases at J, with 12 bases between the two ends. This CDR3 comprises 12 residues. CDR3 in amino acids: CASSEAGPSPFF. Written as DNA, the CDR3 is TGTGCCAGCAGTGAAGCGGGCCCCTCGCCGTTTTTT. The full variable domain, its missing parts supplied by reference TRBV2 and TRBJ2-2, is EPEVTQTPSHQVTQMGQEVILRCVPISNHLYFYWYRQILGQKVEFLVSFYNNEISEKSEIFDDQFSVERPDGSNFTLKIRSTKLEDSAMYFCASSEAGPSPFFGEGSRLTVL.

The J gene is TRBJ2-2, the V gene TRBV30; TRBD1 is a possible D gene (5 bases). CDR3 size: 13 residues. The germline CDR1 and CDR2 sequences are GTSNPN and SVGIG (reference sequence). Trimming took off 5 bases at V and 6 bases at J, with 13 bases between the two ends. The CDR3 coding sequence is TGTGCCTGGGCAATGCAGGGTCCCGGGGAGCTGTTTTTT. It is translated as CAWAMQGPGELFF.

The chain carries TRBV2 and TRBJ1-5, with 8 bases matching TRBD1. This CDR3 is built from 13 residues. The V gene's germline CDR1 is SNHLY and CDR2 FYNNEI. V was clipped by 6 bases and J by 2 bases; unmatched bases: 0. CDR3 residues: CASRGQGNQPQHF. The DNA of the CDR3 is TGTGCCAGCAGGGGACAGGGCAATCAGCCCCAGCATTTT. The whole variable domain, filled in from reference TRBV2 and TRBJ1-5, reads EPEVTQTPSHQVTQMGQEVILRCVPISNHLYFYWYRQILGQKVEFLVSFYNNEISEKSEIFDDQFSVERPDGSNFTLKIRSTKLEDSAMYFCASRGQGNQPQHFGDGTRLSIL.

The chain has TRBV9 and TRBJ2-2; D may be TRBD1 (7 bases). Germline CDR1 reads SGDLS; CDR2 reads YYNGEE. The CDR3 is 16 amino acids. Trimming shortened V by 4 bases and J by 5 bases, and 18 bases separated the two germline ends. The CDR3 nucleotides are TGTGCCAGCAGCCCAAGGGGGCAGGGAGGTACCGGGGAGCTGTTTTTT. Its protein product is CASSPRGQGGTGELFF.

This sequence joins TRBV5-6 and TRBJ2-1; tentative D call: TRBD2 (6 bases). The germline V gene has CDR1 SGHDT and CDR2 YYEEEE. The CDR3 spans 15 residues. Trimming stripped 6 bases from V and 1 base from J, with 14 bases between. In nucleotides, the CDR3 is TGTGCCAGCATCTCCGGGACTGATTCCTACAATGAGCAGTTCTTC. Encoded protein: CASISGTDSYNEQFF.

The V and J genes are TRBV7-9 and TRBJ2-7; 7 bases match TRBD1. The CDR3 length is 16 residues. Germline V gene lookup returns CDR1 SEHNR and CDR2 FQNEAQ (reference sequence). The V segment lost 0 bases and the J segment 0 bases; nucleotides outside the gene matches: 5. CDR3 loop: CASSLATGPSSYEQYF. CDR3 sequence (DNA): TGTGCCAGCAGCTTAGCGACAGGGCCCAGCTCCTACGAGCAGTACTTC.

The rearrangement links TRBV10-3 to TRBJ2-2; tentatively, D is TRBD1 (6 bases). Trimming shortened V by 6 bases and J by 5 bases, and 10 bases separated the two germline ends. The CDR3 covers 13 residues. Germline V gives CDR1 ENHRY, CDR2 SYGVKD. CDR3: CAIRQGRTGELFF. The CDR3 bases are TGTGCCATCAGGCAGGGGCGTACCGGGGAGCTGTTTTTT.

The chain uses TRBV28 and TRBJ1-3; 9 nucleotides align to TRBD1. Germline V gives CDR1 MDHEN, CDR2 SYDVKM. V shed 2 bases, J shed 4 bases, and the junction held 6 bases outside the gene matches. The CDR3 contains 16 residues. This CDR3 reads CASSLESGTGGNTIYF. The CDR3 DNA follows: TGTGCCAGCAGTTTAGAATCCGGGACAGGGGGAAACACCATATATTTT.

This clone was seen a single time. The chain combines TRBV29-1 with TRBJ2-7; 10 bases are a match to TRBD1. CDR3 length: 12 amino acids. The germline CDR1 and CDR2 sequences are SQVTM and ANQGSEA. The V segment lost 7 bases and the J segment 6 bases; nucleotides outside the gene matches: 6. The CDR3 coding sequence is TGCAGCGGGGGGACAGGGGAAGGCGAGCAGTACTTC. It translates to CSGGTGEGEQYF.

The V and J genes are TRBV27 and TRBJ1-5; weak D call: TRBD1 (5 bases). V was trimmed by 2 bases and J by 3 bases, leaving 11 bases between them. The CDR3 extends over 15 amino acids. Germline V gene lookup returns CDR1 MNHEY and CDR2 SMNVEV (reference sequence). In DNA form, the CDR3 reads TGTGCCAGCAGTTTACAACAGGATTACAATCAGCCCCAGCATTTT. Its protein is CASSLQQDYNQPQHF.

V and J are TRBV11-2 and TRBJ2-7; D might be TRBD2 (5 bases). V was trimmed by 1 base and J by 0 bases, leaving 10 bases between them. This CDR3 is built from 15 residues. Germline V gene sequence: CDR1 SGHAT, CDR2 FQNNGV. The CDR3 protein is CASSLGPGNSYEQYF. The CDR3 coding sequence is TGTGCCAGCAGCTTAGGGCCCGGGAACTCCTACGAGCAGTACTTC.

The chain links TRBV6-5 to TRBJ1-5; TRBD1 might be the D (6 bases). V dropped 6 bases and J dropped 6 bases, with 18 bases sitting between them. The CDR3 sequence is 15 residues long. Germline V gene sequence: CDR1 MNHEY, CDR2 SVGAGI. The CDR3 spells CASRSSTGYGQPQHF. The CDR3 DNA reads TGTGCCAGCAGAAGTAGTACAGGGTACGGTCAGCCCCAGCATTTT.